The table lists the clone carrying this T cell receptor (beta chain) with many counts. The antigen is undetermined. The data are from a study of T cell repertoires in cytomegalovirus infection. About the research overall: Shared public TCR beta signatures pointed to both CMV infection and a matching HLA type.

One entry per CDR3 protein results from TCRdb running MiXCR on the reads. The table includes some 400,000 distinct CDR3 sequences, 31% detected once. Overall study findings and caveats: Cumulative public TCR beta family frequency identified CMV carriers with the relevant HLA. The ex vivo response showed dominance by HLA-C-restricted CMV-specific TCR beta clonotypes.

With V trimmed by 3 bases and J by 4 bases, 8 bases remained unmatched. There are 17 residues in the CDR3. The TCR originated in a human donor in good health (CMV status not recorded). Some clones in this sample may be carry-over from other donors' samples. The rearrangement links TRBV12-3 or TRBV12-4 to TRBJ2-7, with 14 nucleotides matching TRBD2. Sequencing was done on a sample of PBMCs. As DNA, the CDR3 is TGTGCCAGCAGTTTTGGGACTAGCGGGGGCCCGGGATACGAGCAGTACTTC. Its protein is CASSFGTSGGPGYEQYF.